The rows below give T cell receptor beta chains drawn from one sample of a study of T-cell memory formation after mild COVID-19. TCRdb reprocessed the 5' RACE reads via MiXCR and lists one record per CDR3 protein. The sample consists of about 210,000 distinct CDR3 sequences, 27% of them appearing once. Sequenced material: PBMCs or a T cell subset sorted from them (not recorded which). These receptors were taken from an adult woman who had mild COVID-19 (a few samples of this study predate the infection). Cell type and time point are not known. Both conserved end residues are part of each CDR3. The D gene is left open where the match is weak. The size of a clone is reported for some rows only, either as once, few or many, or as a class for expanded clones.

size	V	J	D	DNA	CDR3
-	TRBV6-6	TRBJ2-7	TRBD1	TGTGCCAGCAGGAGACAGGGGCAGGGCGAGCAGTACTTC	CASRRQGQGEQYF
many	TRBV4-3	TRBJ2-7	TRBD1	TGCGCCAGCAGCCAAGTTGGGGACAGCTCCTACGAGCAGTACTTC	CASSQVGDSSYEQYF
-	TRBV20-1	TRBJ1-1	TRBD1	TGCAGTGCCCTGACAGGGGTTGACACTGAAGCTTTCTTT	CSALTGVDTEAFF
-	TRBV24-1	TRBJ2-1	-	TGTGCCACCAGTGATCCCGCCTATTTAGCGAATGAGCAGTTCTTC	CATSDPAYLANEQFF
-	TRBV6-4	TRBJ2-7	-	TGTGCCAGCAGTGACGGCTGGCCCCTGTCCTTC	CASSDGWPLSF
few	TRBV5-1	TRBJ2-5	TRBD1	TGCGCCAGCAGCTTCCACCCGACCGGACAGGGGGGCCCGCAAGAGACCCAGTACTTC	CASSFHPTGQGGPQETQYF
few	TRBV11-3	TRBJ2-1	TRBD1	TGTGCCAGCAGCCTAACCGGGACAGGGTTGTACAATGAGCAGTTCTTC	CASSLTGTGLYNEQFF
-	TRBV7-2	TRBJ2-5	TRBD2	TGTGCCAGCAGCTTAGTAGCGGGGGGCCTCGAGACCCAGTACTTC	CASSLVAGGLETQYF
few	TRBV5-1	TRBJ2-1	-	TGCGCCAGCAGCTTGGGGACTGCGACAGAGCAGTTCTTC	CASSLGTATEQFF
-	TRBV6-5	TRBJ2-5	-	TGTGCCAGCAGTTACGGGACGGAGGAGACCCAGTACTTC	CASSYGTEETQYF
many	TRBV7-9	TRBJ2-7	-	TGTGCCAGCGAGGCGGTCTCCTACGAGCAGTACTTC	CASEAVSYEQYF
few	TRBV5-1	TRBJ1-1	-	TGCGCCAGCAGCCTACAGGGTCCTGAAGCTTTCTTT	CASSLQGPEAFF
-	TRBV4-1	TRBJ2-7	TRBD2	TGCGCCAGCAGCTCGACGGGTAGCGGGGGGGAGTACCACGAGCAGTACTTC	CASSSTGSGGEYHEQYF
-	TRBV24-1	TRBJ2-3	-	TGTGCCACCAGTGACCCGTGGCAAGCAGATACGCAGTATTTT	CATSDPWQADTQYF
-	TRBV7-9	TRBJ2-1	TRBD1	TGTGCCAGCAGCTCTCTATTAGGACAGGGGGCTGGTGAGCAGTTCTTC	CASSSLLGQGAGEQFF
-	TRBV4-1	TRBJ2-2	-	TGCGCCAGCAGCCAGGCTACAGGGTCCGGGGAGCTGTTTTTT	CASSQATGSGELFF
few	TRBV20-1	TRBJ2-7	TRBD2	TGCAGTGCCCTTTCGGGGATAGCGGGACTGAACGAGCAGTACTTC	CSALSGIAGLNEQYF
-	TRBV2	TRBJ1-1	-	TGTGCCAGCCGAAGGACCGGGCTTACTGAAGCTTTCTTT	CASRRTGLTEAFF
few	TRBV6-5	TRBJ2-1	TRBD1	TGTGCCAGCAGTATAACGGGACAGGTTGACAATGAGCAGTTCTTC	CASSITGQVDNEQFF
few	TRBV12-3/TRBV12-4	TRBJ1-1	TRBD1	TGTGCCAGCAGTTGGACAGGGAGAAAGACTGAAGCTTTCTTT	CASSWTGRKTEAFF
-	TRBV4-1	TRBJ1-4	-	TGCGCCAGCAGCCAGGGCAGGGTTAATGAAAAACTGTTTTTT	CASSQGRVNEKLFF
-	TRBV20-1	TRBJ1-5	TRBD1	TGCAGTGCTAGAAGGGCAGGGGGCGAAAGCAATCAGCCCCAGCATTTT	CSARRAGGESNQPQHF
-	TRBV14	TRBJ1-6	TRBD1	TGTGCCAGCAGCCACCGACAGGGGGCCTTAAATAATTCACCCCTCCACTTT	CASSHRQGALNNSPLHF
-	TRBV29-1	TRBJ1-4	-	TGCAGCGTTGTAGGAGGTTATGAAAAACTGTTTTTT	CSVVGGYEKLFF
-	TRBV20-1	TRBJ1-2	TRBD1	TGCGCCCGGGGGACAGAAGGTCTTGGCTACACCTTC	CARGTEGLGYTF
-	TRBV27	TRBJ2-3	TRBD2	TGTGCCAGCAGTTTATTAGCGGGAGGTCCAGATACGCAGTATTTT	CASSLLAGGPDTQYF
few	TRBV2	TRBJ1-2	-	TGTGCCAGCAGTGGCCCCCGGGACTCTTCTAACTATGGCTACACCTTC	CASSGPRDSSNYGYTF
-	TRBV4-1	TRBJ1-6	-	TGCGCCAGCAGCCAAGATGGGCACAATTCACCCCTCCACTTT	CASSQDGHNSPLHF
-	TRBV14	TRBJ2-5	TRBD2	TGTGCCAGCAGCCTTCCCCAATGGAGACTAGCGGGGGGGCGAGAGACCCAGTACTTC	CASSLPQWRLAGGRETQYF
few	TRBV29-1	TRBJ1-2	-	TGCAGCGTTGGCGGGGTTTCGAACTATGGCTACACCTTC	CSVGGVSNYGYTF
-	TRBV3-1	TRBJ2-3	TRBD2	TGTGCCAGCAGCGGGACTAGCGGGGGCACCACAGATACGCAGTATTTT	CASSGTSGGTTDTQYF
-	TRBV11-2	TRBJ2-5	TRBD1	TGTGCCAGCAGCTTCACTTGGACAGGGCAGTTCCAAGAGACCCAGTACTTC	CASSFTWTGQFQETQYF
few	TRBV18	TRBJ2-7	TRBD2	TGTGCCAGCTCACCCCCCGAGGGCGGGAGGGCCGACGAGCAGTACTTC	CASSPPEGGRADEQYF